These 17 T cell receptor beta chains were all obtained from the same sample, sequenced in a study of blood T cells in healthy people across ages. Next came a second PCR, run for about 7 to 12 cycles, which used a sample-barcoded 5' primer along with a J-beta primer mix. TCRdb used MiXCR to reprocess the 5' RACE reads, holding one entry per CDR3 protein. In the table there are about 640,000 distinct CDR3 sequences, about 54% of which are singletons. Sequencing input: blood. These receptors were taken from a man aged 55 to 70 in good health.

The V call is TRBV7-8, the J call TRBJ2-5; possibly TRBD1 or TRBD2 for D (6 bases each). With 8 bases removed from V and 1 base from J, the gap between germline ends came to 11 bases. Germline CDR1 SGHVS, CDR2 FQNEAQ. The CDR3 consists of 13 residues. This CDR3 is CASFSGAQETQYF. CDR3 coding DNA: TGTGCCAGCTTTTCGGGGGCCCAAGAGACCCAGTACTTC.

This chain connects TRBV7-2 to TRBJ2-5, with a tentative D call TRBD1 (6 bases). Germline-derived CDR1 and CDR2 are SGHTA and FQGNSA. V lost 4 bases to trimming and J lost 5 bases, with 14 bases between them. The CDR3 runs to 14 residues. CDR3 nucleotide sequence: TGTGCCAGCAGCTGGGGGCAGGGAAGGGAGACCCAGTACTTC. Amino acids: CASSWGQGRETQYF.

The chain joins TRBV20-1 to TRBJ2-1, with TRBD1 matching over 8 bases. This CDR3 is 13 amino acids long. The germline V gene has CDR1 DFQATT and CDR2 SNEGSKA (reference sequence). V shed 3 bases, J shed 5 bases, and the junction held 3 bases outside the gene matches. Here the CDR3 DNA reads TGCAGTGCTAGTCCGGACAGGGACAATGAGCAGTTCTTC. This translates into CSASPDRDNEQFF.

V gene TRBV7-2 combines with J gene TRBJ2-1, with D possibly TRBD1 on 5 matching bases. The J call may not be correct, given that the DNA end is closer to TRBJ2-7. The V gene's germline CDR1 is SGHTA and CDR2 FQGNSA. The CDR3 is made up of 15 amino acids. The CDR3 DNA is TGTGCCAGCAGCTTAGCGGGGCAACCCTACAATGAGCAGTACTTC. Encoded protein: CASSLAGQPYNEQYF.

This chain links TRBV4-1 with TRBJ2-7, with unresolved D. The CDR3 length is 14 residues. V was cut by 0 bases and J by 7 bases, with 13 bases left in between. Germline values: CDR1 MGHRA, CDR2 YSYEKL. The CDR3 sequence: CASSQDNSRDEQYF. CDR3 nucleotide sequence: TGCGCCAGCAGCCAAGATAATTCTCGCGATGAGCAGTACTTC.

The chain has TRBV7-2 and TRBJ2-3, with TRBD2 matching 8 bases. The CDR3 consists of 16 residues. Trimming at V came to 1 base and at J to 3 bases, leaving 6 bases not matched to a gene. CDR1 and CDR2 from the germline V gene are SGHTA and FQGNSA. The CDR3 loop is CASSLEGSGVTDTQYF. DNA for the CDR3: TGTGCCAGCAGCTTAGAGGGTAGCGGGGTAACAGATACGCAGTATTTT.

This clonotype was counted a few times. This chain links TRBV29-1 with TRBJ2-3, with D tentatively TRBD1 or TRBD2 (5 bases each). Germline V gives CDR1 SQVTM, CDR2 ANQGSEA. The ends were cut back, 6 bases at V and 6 bases at J, with 10 bases in the middle. The CDR3 totals 11 residues. CDR3 in amino acids: CSVRGTDTQYF. The CDR3 nucleotides are TGCAGCGTGAGAGGGACGGATACGCAGTATTTT.

The chain joins TRBV28 to TRBJ2-5; TRBD2 matches 10 bases. The CDR3 totals 19 residues. Per germline, CDR1 MDHEN and CDR2 SYDVKM. V shed 4 bases, J shed 5 bases, and the junction held 19 bases outside the gene matches. The CDR3 DNA reads as TGTGCCAGCAGTTCTCACTCGAGGGGCCAGCGGGGGGGCCGTGAGACCCAGTACTTC. This sequence encodes CASSSHSRGQRGGRETQYF.

The chain couples TRBV11-2 to TRBJ2-7; 7 bases agree with TRBD1. Germline CDR1 reads SGHAT; CDR2 reads FQNNGV. This CDR3 has 15 amino acids. After removal of 0 bases from V and 2 bases from J, the junction contained 4 bases not matched to a gene. The CDR3 bases are TGTGCCAGCAGCTTAGAGCTCGGACAGGCCTACGAGCAGTACTTC. Amino acid sequence: CASSLELGQAYEQYF. The full variable domain, with the rest looked up from reference TRBV11-2 and TRBJ2-7, is EAGVAQSPRYKIIEKRQSVAFWCNPISGHATLYWYQQILGQGPKLLIQFQNNGVVDDSQLPKDRFSAERLKGVDSTLKIQPAKLEDSAVYLCASSLELGQAYEQYFGPGTRLTVT.

The chain has TRBV10-3 and TRBJ2-5; D is ambiguous. The CDR3 is made up of 14 amino acids. CDR1 and CDR2 from the germline V gene are ENHRY and SYGVKD. The V and J ends lost 9 bases and 5 bases respectively, with 19 bases between them. In DNA, the CDR3 is TGTGCCATTCGTCCGGACCTGCCCGGGGAGACCCAGTACTTC. It translates to CAIRPDLPGETQYF.

This clonotype has only a few counts. This chain joins TRBV12-3 or TRBV12-4 and TRBJ2-7, with TRBD2 matching over 12 bases. The CDR3 totals 15 residues. V shed 3 bases and J 5 bases; nucleotides not matched to a gene: 5. CDR3 residues: CASSFLAGGHNEQYF. The DNA for the CDR3 is TGTGCCAGCAGTTTCCTAGCGGGGGGGCACAACGAGCAGTACTTC.

This clonotype was seen only a few times. J is TRBJ2-3 and V is TRBV20-1; D may be TRBD2 (6 bases). The CDR3 spans 14 residues. CDR1 DFQATT and CDR2 SNEGSKA come from the germline V gene (reference sequence). Trimming took 3 bases from V and 2 from J, leaving 12 bases between them. CDR3 region: CSARRAGLTDTQYF. The CDR3 nucleotides read TGCAGTGCTAGGCGGGCGGGACTCACAGATACGCAGTATTTT.

This clonotype was observed once. J is TRBJ1-5 and V is TRBV5-1; weak D call: TRBD1 (6 bases). Trimming cost V 5 bases and J 4 bases, with 10 bases left between them. This CDR3 spans 13 amino acids. From germline, CDR1 is SGHRS and CDR2 YFSETQ. CDR3 protein: CASRGGENQPQHF. In DNA form, the CDR3 reads TGCGCCAGCAGAGGGGGGGAAAATCAGCCCCAGCATTTT.

This clonotype was seen a few times. The chain links TRBV6-2 or TRBV6-3 to TRBJ2-5; D unclear. Per germline, CDR1 MNHEY and CDR2 SVGEGT. The CDR3 has 13 residues. Trimming stripped 4 bases from V and 4 bases from J, with 10 bases between. CDR3 bases: TGTGCCAGCAGTTCCCCCCCCATAGAGACCCAGTACTTC. It specifies CASSSPPIETQYF.

This clonotype was picked up a small number of times. This chain joins TRBV10-3 and TRBJ2-5; TRBD1 is a possible D gene (5 bases). The germline V and J ends were trimmed by 5 bases and 3 bases, with 16 bases remaining between them. Per the germline V gene, CDR1 is ENHRY and CDR2 is SYGVKD. The CDR3 runs to 15 residues. CDR3 bases: TGTGCCATCAGTCGGACAACGTTTCTTAAAGAGACCCAGTACTTC. Protein sequence: CAISRTTFLKETQYF.

J is TRBJ2-1 and V is TRBV12-3 or TRBV12-4, with no clear D. The CDR3 runs 17 residues. The V and J ends lost 10 bases and 1 base respectively, with 23 bases between them. CDR3 bases: TGTGCCAACAGCCGCCTCTTACGGGCCGGTTCCTACAATGAGCAGTTCTTC. Its protein product is CANSRLLRAGSYNEQFF.

The chain links TRBV21-1 to TRBJ2-4; the DNA was not used to check the table's D call, TRBD2. TRBV21-1 is noted as a pseudogene. The CDR3 loop spans 15 amino acids. The CDR3 sequence is CASSNISGSKNMQYF. Here the CDR3 DNA reads TGTGCCAGCAGCAATATTAGCGGGAGCAAAAACATGCAGTACTTC.